Shown below are 14 T cell receptor beta chains from a single sample sequenced in a study of CD8 T cells in ankylosing spondylitis. TCRdb analysed the 5' RACE reads with MiXCR anew, one entry per CDR3 protein. Of about 160,000 distinct CDR3 sequences detected, roughly 44% appear once; the ten largest clones hold roughly 15%. The sequenced sample was synovial fluid, either unsorted or a sorted T cell fraction (not recorded which). These TCRs come from a male donor with ankylosing spondylitis.

J is TRBJ2-1 and V is TRBV14; TRBD2 matches 10 bases. V trimming: 0 bases; J trimming: 5 bases; junction bases outside the gene matches: 16. CDR1 and CDR2 from the germline V gene are SGHDN and FVKESK. The CDR3 consists of 20 residues. The CDR3 is CASSQDLGLARPGGNNEQFF. CDR3 in DNA: TGTGCCAGCAGCCAAGATCTGGGACTAGCGAGACCGGGGGGCAACAATGAGCAGTTCTTC. Complete variable domain (other parts from reference TRBV14 and TRBJ2-1): EAGVTQFPSHSVIEKGQTVTLRCDPISGHDNLYWYRRVMGKEIKFLLHFVKESKQDESGMPNNRFLAERTGGTYSTLKVQPAELEDSGVYFCASSQDLGLARPGGNNEQFFGPGTRLTVL.

The chain is built from TRBV18 and TRBJ2-7; 9 nucleotides line up with TRBD1. J lost 3 bases, V lost 5 bases, and 8 bases had no gene match. Germline CDR1 is KGHSH and CDR2 is LQKENI. The CDR3 consists of 15 residues. CDR3 bases: TGTGCCAGCTCAGGTCCGGGACAGGGCAACTACGAGCAGTACTTC. Encoded protein: CASSGPGQGNYEQYF.

The chain couples TRBV18 to TRBJ1-2; D remains unclear. V lost 8 bases to trimming and J lost 7 bases, with 14 bases between them. This CDR3 spans 12 amino acids. From germline, CDR1 is KGHSH and CDR2 LQKENI. CDR3 nucleotides: TGTGCCAGCACGGGAGGAATGCGTGGCTACACCTTC. Its translation: CASTGGMRGYTF.

The chain carries TRBV12-3 or TRBV12-4 and TRBJ2-5; 9 positions agree with TRBD1. J was trimmed by 4 bases and V by 5 bases; bases with no gene match: 11. The CDR3 spans 16 residues. CDR3 region: CASSPLGQGSGETQYF. In nucleotides, the CDR3 is TGTGCCAGCAGTCCCCTTGGACAGGGGAGCGGAGAGACCCAGTACTTC.

The rearrangement joins TRBV7-8 to TRBJ2-7, with a tentative D call TRBD1 (5 bases). Germline assignment: CDR1 SGHVS and CDR2 FQNEAQ. The CDR3 runs 17 residues. V was pared by 2 bases and J by 4 bases, with 21 bases between. CDR3 in amino acids: CASSLFGADSPPYEQYF. Written as DNA, the CDR3 is TGTGCCAGCAGCTTATTTGGGGCCGACAGTCCTCCTTACGAGCAGTACTTC. The complete variable domain, with remaining parts taken from reference TRBV7-8 and TRBJ2-7, reads GAGVSQSPRYKVAKRGQDVALRCDPISGHVSLFWYQQALGQGPEFLTYFQNEAQLDKSGLPSDRFFAERPEGSVSTLKIQRTQQEDSAVYLCASSLFGADSPPYEQYFGPGTRLTVT.

The genes are TRBV4-2 and TRBJ2-7; the match to TRBD2 covers 9 bases. Germline-derived CDR1 and CDR2 are LGHNA and YNFKEQ. The CDR3 sequence is 16 residues long. V shed 5 bases and J 2 bases; nucleotides not matched to a gene: 10. The CDR3 loop reads CASSSRLAGHPYEQYF. The CDR3 bases are TGTGCCAGCAGCAGTCGTCTAGCGGGACACCCCTACGAGCAGTACTTC.

Written as DNA, the CDR3 is TGTGCCAGCAGTTCCACCGGGGGCTGGGGTGAAAAACTGTTTTTT. Encoded protein: CASSSTGGWGEKLFF. The V gene is TRBV12-3 or TRBV12-4, the J gene TRBJ1-4; a possible D gene is TRBD1 (6 bases). V shed 4 bases and J shed 7 bases, with 16 bases lying between them. This CDR3 contains 15 residues.

This chain connects TRBV29-1 to TRBJ1-4; D gene uncertain. CDR3 length: 11 amino acids. Looked up from germline, CDR1 is SQVTM and CDR2 is ANQGSEA. Between the trimmed V and J ends, which lost 6 bases and 5 bases, there was a span of 7 bases. CDR3 loop: CSVRMNEKLFF. The CDR3 region has the DNA TGCAGCGTCCGGATGAATGAAAAACTGTTTTTT.

The chain has TRBV19 and TRBJ2-3, with D uncertain. Per the germline V gene, CDR1 is LNHDA and CDR2 is SQIVND (reference sequence). The V end was cut by 3 bases, the J end by 1 base, with 11 bases between. CDR3 length equals 15 residues. CDR3 region: CASSIGTEGTDTQYF. CDR3 in DNA: TGTGCCAGTAGTATTGGCACGGAAGGCACAGATACGCAGTATTTT.

This chain links TRBV7-9 with TRBJ2-7, with 11 bases identical to TRBD2. CDR1 is SEHNR, CDR2 FQNEAQ, per germline (reference sequence). This CDR3 region has 14 residues. The trim removed 5 bases at V and 3 bases at J, leaving 3 bases unmatched. The CDR3 nucleotides read TGTGCCAGCAGCCAGGGGACTAGCGGCTACGAGCAGTACTTC. Translating it yields CASSQGTSGYEQYF.

A few counts support this clonotype. The chain carries TRBV7-6 and TRBJ2-7; D gene ambiguous. CDR1 is SGHVS and CDR2 is FNYEAQ in the germline V gene. This CDR3 has 15 amino acids. Trimming took 1 base from V and 7 from J, leaving 17 bases between them. CDR3 region: CASSLVQPSVGEQYF. For the CDR3, the DNA is TGTGCCAGCAGCTTAGTACAGCCCTCGGTCGGGGAGCAGTACTTC.

This chain joins TRBV29-1 and TRBJ2-7, with TRBD1 matching 9 bases. V lost 6 bases to trimming and J lost 2 bases; unmatched junction nucleotides: 11. The CDR3 totals 15 residues. CDR1 and CDR2 from the germline V gene are SQVTM and ANQGSEA. In DNA, the CDR3 is TGCAGCGTCGTAACTTCCGGGACAGGGACCTACGAGCAGTACTTC. It codes for CSVVTSGTGTYEQYF.

This chain uses TRBV24-1 with TRBJ2-5; D may be TRBD1 (6 bases). V gave up 7 bases and J gave up 3 bases, with 11 bases separating them. The CDR3 covers 13 residues. CDR1 is KGHDR, CDR2 SFDVKD, per germline. In DNA form, the CDR3 reads TGTGCCACCAGCGAGGCAGGGGAAGAGACCCAGTACTTC. It is translated as CATSEAGEETQYF.

The table lists this clonotype with many counts. This chain joins TRBV7-3 and TRBJ2-1; no definite D call. The ends were cut back, 1 base at V and 2 bases at J, with 9 bases in the middle. Germline CDR1 SGHTA, CDR2 FQGTGA. The CDR3 length is 15 residues. The CDR3 DNA reads TGTGCCAGCAGCTTAAAGTCTGGCCCCTACAATGAGCAGTTCTTC. Protein: CASSLKSGPYNEQFF.